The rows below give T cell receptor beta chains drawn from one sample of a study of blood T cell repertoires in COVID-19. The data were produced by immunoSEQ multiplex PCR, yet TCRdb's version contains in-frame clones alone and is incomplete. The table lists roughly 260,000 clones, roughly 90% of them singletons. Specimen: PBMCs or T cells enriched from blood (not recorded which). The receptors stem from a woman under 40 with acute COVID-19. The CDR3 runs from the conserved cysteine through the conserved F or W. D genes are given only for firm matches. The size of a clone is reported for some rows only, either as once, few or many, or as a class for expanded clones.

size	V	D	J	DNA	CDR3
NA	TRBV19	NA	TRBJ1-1	TGTGCCAGTAGTATAGGAGAGTACCCGATGAACACTGAAGCTTTCTTT	CASSIGEYPMNTEAFF
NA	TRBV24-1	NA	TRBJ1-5	TGTGCCACCAGTGGAACAGATAGCAATCAGCCCCAGCATTTT	CATSGTDSNQPQHF
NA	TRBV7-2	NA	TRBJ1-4	TGTGCCAGCAGCTTAGCGCCTGGGCAGGCCGCAGGGGAAAAACTGTTTTTT	CASSLAPGQAAGEKLFF
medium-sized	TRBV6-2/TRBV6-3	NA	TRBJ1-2	TGTGCCAGCAGCCGACGGGACTCCTATGGCTACACCTTC	CASSRRDSYGYTF
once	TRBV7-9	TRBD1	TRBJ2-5	TGTGCCAGCAGCTTTTTCCAGGGGGTACTCCAAGAGACCCAGTACTTC	CASSFFQGVLQETQYF
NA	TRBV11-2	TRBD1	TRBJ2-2	TGTGCCAGCAGCCCTTTATCGACAGGGAGTAGTACCGGGGAGCTGTTTTTT	CASSPLSTGSSTGELFF
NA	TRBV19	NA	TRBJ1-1	TGTGCCAGTAGAGCTGGGACACTGAACACTGAAGCTTTCTTT	CASRAGTLNTEAFF
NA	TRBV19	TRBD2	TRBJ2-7	TGTGCCAGTAGTAAGGGACTACCCGCCTACGAGCAGTACTTC	CASSKGLPAYEQYF
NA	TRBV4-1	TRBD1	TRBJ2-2	TGCGCCAGCAGCCCTAGGGACAGACTGGACACCGGGGAGCTGTTTTTT	CASSPRDRLDTGELFF
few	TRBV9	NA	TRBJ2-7	TGTGCCAGCAGCGAGGGGGACGGACCCACCTACGAGCAGTACTTC	CASSEGDGPTYEQYF
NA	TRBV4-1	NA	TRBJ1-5	TGCGCCAGCAGCCTCAGAAGTGAACAGGGCCCAGGGCCCCAGCATTTT	CASSLRSEQGPGPQHF
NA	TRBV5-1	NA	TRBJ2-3	TGCGCCAGCAGCTTAGAGGGAGCAGCAGATACGCAGTATTTT	CASSLEGAADTQYF
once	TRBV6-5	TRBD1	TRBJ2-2	TGTGCCAGCAGGAGGACAGGGGCTGGCGGGGAGCTGTTTTTT	CASRRTGAGGELFF
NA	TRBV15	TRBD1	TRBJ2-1	TGTGCCACCAGCACAGATCCTCTCGGGACAGGGAATAATGAGCAGTTCTTC	CATSTDPLGTGNNEQFF
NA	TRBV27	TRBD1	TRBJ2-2	TGTGCCAGCAGACTTGGGACAGCGAACACCGGGGAGCTGTTTTTT	CASRLGTANTGELFF
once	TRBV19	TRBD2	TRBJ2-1	TGTGCCACCACGGGTGGCGGGGGATACAATGAGCAGTTCTTC	CATTGGGGYNEQFF
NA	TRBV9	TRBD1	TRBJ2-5	TGTGCCAGCAGCGTAGCTGGGACAGCACAAGAGACCCAGTACTTC	CASSVAGTAQETQYF
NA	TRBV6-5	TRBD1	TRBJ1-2	TGTGCCAGCCAGGAGATAGACAGGGGGTTCTACACCTTC	CASQEIDRGFYTF
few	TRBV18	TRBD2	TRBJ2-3	TGTGCCAGCTCACAGGATGGCGGGGGGGCCGGGGATACGCAGTATTTT	CASSQDGGGAGDTQYF
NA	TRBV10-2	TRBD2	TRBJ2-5	TGCGCCAGCAGTGAGGAGCGGGGGGGCCTGGAGACCCAGTACTTC	CASSEERGGLETQYF
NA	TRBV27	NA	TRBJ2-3	TGTGCCAGCAGTTTTACGTCCCGGCGGACAGATACGCAGTATTTT	CASSFTSRRTDTQYF
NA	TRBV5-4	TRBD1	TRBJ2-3	TGTGCCAGCAAGGGACAGGGTCACGCAGATACGCAGTATTTT	CASKGQGHADTQYF
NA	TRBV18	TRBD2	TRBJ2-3	TGTGCCAGCTCACCTTTTAGCGGGGGCGGGGCCGATACGCAGTATTTT	CASSPFSGGGADTQYF
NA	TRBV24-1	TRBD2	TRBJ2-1	TGTGCCACCAGTGATATAGCGGGGGGTGAGCAGTTCTTC	CATSDIAGGEQFF
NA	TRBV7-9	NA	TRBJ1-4	TGTGCCAGCAGCTTCTCTCTTAATGAAAAACTGTTTTTT	CASSFSLNEKLFF
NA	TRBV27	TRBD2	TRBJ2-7	TGTGCCAGCAGTCCCGCCGGGAGGCTATTTTTGGAGCAGTACTTC	CASSPAGRLFLEQYF
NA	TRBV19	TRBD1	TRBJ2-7	TGTGCCAGTAGTCCGCCGGGCTGGGACAGGGGATCGGGAACCTACGAGCAGTACTTC	CASSPPGWDRGSGTYEQYF
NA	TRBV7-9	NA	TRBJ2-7	TGTGCCAGCAGCTTAGTTACAGGCAACTACGAGCAGTACTTC	CASSLVTGNYEQYF
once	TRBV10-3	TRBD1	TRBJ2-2	TGTGCCATCAGCGGACAGGGTCACACCGGGGAGCTGTTTTTT	CAISGQGHTGELFF
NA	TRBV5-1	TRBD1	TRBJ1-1	TGCGCCAGCAGCTTGGGGGACAGGGCCACTGAAGCTTTCTTT	CASSLGDRATEAFF
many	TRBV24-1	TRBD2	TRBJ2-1	TGTGCCACCAGTGATGCGGGGGGGCCTAAGTTCTTC	CATSDAGGPKFF
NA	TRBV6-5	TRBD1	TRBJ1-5	TGTGCCAGCAGTTACTCGACAGGGGTTTTGCCCCAGCATTTT	CASSYSTGVLPQHF
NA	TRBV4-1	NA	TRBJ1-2	TGCGCCAGCAGCCAAGATCCAGGGGACTATGGCTACACCTTC	CASSQDPGDYGYTF
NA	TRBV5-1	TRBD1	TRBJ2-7	TGCGCCAGCAGCTTGGACAGGGGGCGCGTATACGAGCAGTACTTC	CASSLDRGRVYEQYF
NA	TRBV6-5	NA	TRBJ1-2	TGTGCCAGCACAAGGGGCGACAGAAGCTATGGCTACACCTTC	CASTRGDRSYGYTF
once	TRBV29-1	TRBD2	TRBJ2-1	TGCAGCGTTGAGGGAGAAGAGTTAGCGGGGGGGAAAGGCTCCTACAATGAGCAGTTCTTC	CSVEGEELAGGKGSYNEQFF
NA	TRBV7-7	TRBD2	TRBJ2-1	TGTGCTAGCAGCTTAGGACTAGCGGGGGGAAATGAGCAGTTCTTC	CASSLGLAGGNEQFF
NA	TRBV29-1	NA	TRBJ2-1	TGCAGCGTTGTTGAACAGTACAATGAGCAGTTCTTC	CSVVEQYNEQFF
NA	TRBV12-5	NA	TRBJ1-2	TGTGCTAGTGGTTTGAGTAGAAGCGTCGATGGCTACACCTTC	CASGLSRSVDGYTF
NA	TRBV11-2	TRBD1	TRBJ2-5	TGTGCCAGCAGCGGAAACAGGGGGGATTCGACCCAGTACTTC	CASSGNRGDSTQYF
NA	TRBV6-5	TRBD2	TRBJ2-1	TGTGCCAGCAGTTACTCCCCGACTAGCGGGCCCCATGAGCAGTTCTTC	CASSYSPTSGPHEQFF
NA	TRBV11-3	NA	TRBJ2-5	TGTGCCAGCAGCTTGGGAGTCGGGGAGACCCAGTACTTC	CASSLGVGETQYF
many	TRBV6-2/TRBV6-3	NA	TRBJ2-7	TGTGCCAGCAGTGATGTGACAGGAAACCTCGAGCAGTACTTC	CASSDVTGNLEQYF
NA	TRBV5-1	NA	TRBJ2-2	TGCGCCAGCAGCTTGGAGACAGGTGCCACCGGGGAGCTGTTTTTT	CASSLETGATGELFF
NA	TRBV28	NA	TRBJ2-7	TGTGCCAGCAGAGACTCACGCGAGCAGTACTTC	CASRDSREQYF
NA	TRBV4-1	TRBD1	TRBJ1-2	TGCGCCAGCAGCCAAGAACGTGACAGGGAGGCTGGCTACACCTTC	CASSQERDREAGYTF
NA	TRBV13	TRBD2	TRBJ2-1	TGTGCCAGCAGCTCTCCGAGGTTCGGCGGGGGGGCCAGGGAGCAGTTCTTC	CASSSPRFGGGAREQFF
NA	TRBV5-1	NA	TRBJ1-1	TGCGCCAGCAGCTTGGCCCAACAGAGATATGAAGCTTTCTTT	CASSLAQQRYEAFF
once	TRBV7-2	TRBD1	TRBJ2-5	TGTGCCAGCAGCTTCGGGACAGGGGGGACCCAGTACTTC	CASSFGTGGTQYF
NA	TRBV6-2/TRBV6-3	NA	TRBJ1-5	TGTGCCAGCAGTTATGGGACAAGCAATCAGCCCCAGCATTTT	CASSYGTSNQPQHF
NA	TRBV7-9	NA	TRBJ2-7	TGTGCCAGCAGCCTGCCAGGCTACGAGCAGTACTTC	CASSLPGYEQYF
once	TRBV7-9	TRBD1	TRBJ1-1	TGTGCCAGCAGCTCGCCGGGACAGGGATACACTGAAGCTTTCTTT	CASSSPGQGYTEAFF
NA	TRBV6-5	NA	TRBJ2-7	TGTGCCAGCAGTTACTCTCCGACTAACGAGCAGTACTTC	CASSYSPTNEQYF
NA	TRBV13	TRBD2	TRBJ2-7	TGTGCCAGCAGCTTAGTAGCGGGTGACTACTACGAGCAGTACTTC	CASSLVAGDYYEQYF
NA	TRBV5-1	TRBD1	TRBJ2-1	TGCGCCAGCAGCTTGGTGACTGGACAGGGGACTGAGCAGTTCTTC	CASSLVTGQGTEQFF